This section outlines one T cell receptor (beta chain) sequence together with its context. The target antigen is unknown. The unsorted libraries were generated from a total of 2 million PBMCs, which had been stored in RNAlater at -80 C. 5'RACE generated cDNA with 10-nucleotide random UMIs. TCRdb independently ran MiXCR on the 5' RACE reads; one entry per CDR3 protein. The sample shows approximately 70,000 distinct CDR3 sequences, 3.9% of them seen only once. The data originate from a study of neurological immune-mediated disorders. General study points: According to phylogenetic grouping, one related-CDR3 cluster, a possible signature, contained the repertoires of 18 of 34 multiple sclerosis patients.

Sequenced: PBMCs. The clonotype comes from a man aged 25-45 years with multiple sclerosis.

The CDR3 region is CSALPAGRNTEAFF. DNA of the CDR3: TGCAGTGCCCTCCCCGCAGGGAGGAACACTGAAGCTTTCTTT. The V call is TRBV20-1, the J call TRBJ1-1, with a tentative D call TRBD1 (5 bases). Looked up from germline, CDR1 is DFQATT and CDR2 is SNEGSKA (reference sequence). The CDR3 covers 14 residues. Trimming removed 6 bases from V and 1 base from J, with 15 bases in between.